Sequencing of this TCR beta chain was carried out in a study of spatial heterogeneity in lung cancer. Study-wide context: Combinations of a unique TCR and a UMI were tallied in raw reads, and on average each appeared more than ten times. Study-wide points: Counts of expanded alpha and beta TCRs within tumors tracked the tumor nonsynonymous mutation count.

This clonotype is labeled medium-sized (0.01 to 0.1%). Its specificity is unknown. TCRdb called the 5' RACE reads again in MiXCR, with one record for every CDR3 protein. Of about 7,400 distinct CDR3 sequences listed, more than 13% are singletons. Time point given: sample taken at primary tumor resection. 72 TRACERx patients with early, untreated non-small cell lung cancer donated samples. Tumor, nontumor lung or frozen PBMC supplied whole RNA that was sequenced unsorted. The sequence came from a female donor with early-stage non-small cell lung cancer. Material: lung tumor tissue, obtained at surgery.

This chain's CDR3 is CATSLAGTVFYEQYF. In nucleotides, the CDR3 is TGTGCCACCAGCTTAGCCGGGACAGTGTTCTACGAGCAGTACTTC. V gene TRBV15 combines with J gene TRBJ2-7; 7 bases map to TRBD1. Germline V gene data show CDR1 as LNHNV and CDR2 as YYDKDF (reference sequence). J was trimmed by 3 bases and V by 5 bases; bases with no gene match: 10. The CDR3 has 15 amino acids. Full variable domain (remainder filled in from reference TRBV15 and TRBJ2-7): DAMVIQNPRYQVTQFGKPVTLSCSQTLNHNVMYWYQQKSSQAPKLLFHYYDKDFNNEADTPDNFQSRRPNTSFCFLDIRSPGLGDTAMYLCATSLAGTVFYEQYFGPGTRLTVT.